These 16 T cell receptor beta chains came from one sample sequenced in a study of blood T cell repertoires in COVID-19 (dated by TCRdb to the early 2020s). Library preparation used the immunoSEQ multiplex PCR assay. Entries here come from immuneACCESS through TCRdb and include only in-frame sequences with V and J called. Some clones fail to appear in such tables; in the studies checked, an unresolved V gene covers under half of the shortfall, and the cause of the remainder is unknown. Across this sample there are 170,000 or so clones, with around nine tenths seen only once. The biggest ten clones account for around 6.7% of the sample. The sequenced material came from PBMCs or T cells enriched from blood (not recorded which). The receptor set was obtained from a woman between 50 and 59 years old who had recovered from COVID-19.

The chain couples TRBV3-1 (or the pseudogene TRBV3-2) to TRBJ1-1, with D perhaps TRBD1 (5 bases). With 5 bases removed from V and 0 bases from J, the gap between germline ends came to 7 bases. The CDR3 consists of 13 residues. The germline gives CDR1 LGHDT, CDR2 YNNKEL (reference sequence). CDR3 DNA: TGTGCCAGCAGCGGACATCTGAACACTGAAGCTTTCTTT. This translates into CASSGHLNTEAFF.

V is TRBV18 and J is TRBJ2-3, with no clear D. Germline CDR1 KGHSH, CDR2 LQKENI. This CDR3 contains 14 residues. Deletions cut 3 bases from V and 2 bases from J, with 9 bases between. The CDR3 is CASSPTGYTDTQYF. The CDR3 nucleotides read TGTGCCAGCTCACCCACTGGTTACACAGATACGCAGTATTTT. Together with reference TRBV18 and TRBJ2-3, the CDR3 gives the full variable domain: NAGVMQNPRHLVRRRGQEARLRCSPMKGHSHVYWYRQLPEEGLKFMVYLQKENIIDESGMPKERFSAEFPKEGPSILRIQQVVRGDSAAYFCASSPTGYTDTQYFGPGTRLTVL.

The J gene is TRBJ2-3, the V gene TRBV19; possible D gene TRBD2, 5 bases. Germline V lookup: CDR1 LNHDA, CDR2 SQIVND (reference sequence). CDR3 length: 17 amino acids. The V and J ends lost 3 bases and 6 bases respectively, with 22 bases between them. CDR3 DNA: TGTGCCAGTAGTATTCCCACGGGAACTGCGGGTTTTGATACGCAGTATTTT. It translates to CASSIPTGTAGFDTQYF.

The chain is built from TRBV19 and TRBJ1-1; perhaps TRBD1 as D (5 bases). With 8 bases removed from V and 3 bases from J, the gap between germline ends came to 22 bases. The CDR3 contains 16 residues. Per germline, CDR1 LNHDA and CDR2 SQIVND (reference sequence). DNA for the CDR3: TGTGCCAGTGTCCCGGGACGGGGACTGTGGGACACTGAAGCTTTCTTT. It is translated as CASVPGRGLWDTEAFF.

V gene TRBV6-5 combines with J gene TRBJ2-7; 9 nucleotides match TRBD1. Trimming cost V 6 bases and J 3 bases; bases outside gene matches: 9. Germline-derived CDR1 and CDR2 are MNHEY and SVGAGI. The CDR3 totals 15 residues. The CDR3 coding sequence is TGTGCCAGCAGCCTCGTTGGACAGGGGTTCTACGAGCAGTACTTC. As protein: CASSLVGQGFYEQYF.

The CDR3 nucleotides are TGTGCCAGCAGCTTATCAAGGGCGGGACCGGGAAACACCATATATTTT. This encodes CASSLSRAGPGNTIYF. The V call is TRBV5-4, the J call TRBJ1-3; weak D call: TRBD1 (5 bases). This CDR3 has 16 amino acids. Per the germline V gene, CDR1 is SGHNT and CDR2 is YYREEE (reference sequence). V gave up 2 bases and J gave up 4 bases, with 16 bases separating them.

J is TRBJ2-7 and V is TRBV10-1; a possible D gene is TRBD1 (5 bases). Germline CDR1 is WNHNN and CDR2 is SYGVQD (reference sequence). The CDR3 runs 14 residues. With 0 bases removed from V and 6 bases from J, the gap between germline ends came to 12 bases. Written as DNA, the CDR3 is TGCGCCAGCAGTGAGTCTGGGTCAGGGTGCGAGCAGTACTTC. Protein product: CASSESGSGCEQYF.

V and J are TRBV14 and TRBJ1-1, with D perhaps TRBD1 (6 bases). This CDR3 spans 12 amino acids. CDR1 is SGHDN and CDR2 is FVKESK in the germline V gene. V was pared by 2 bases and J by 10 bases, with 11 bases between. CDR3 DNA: TGTGCCAGCAGCCAATCAGGGGTGGGAGCTTTCTTT. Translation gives CASSQSGVGAFF. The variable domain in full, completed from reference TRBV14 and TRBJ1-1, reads EAGVTQFPSHSVIEKGQTVTLRCDPISGHDNLYWYRRVMGKEIKFLLHFVKESKQDESGMPNNRFLAERTGGTYSTLKVQPAELEDSGVYFCASSQSGVGAFFGQGTRLTVV.

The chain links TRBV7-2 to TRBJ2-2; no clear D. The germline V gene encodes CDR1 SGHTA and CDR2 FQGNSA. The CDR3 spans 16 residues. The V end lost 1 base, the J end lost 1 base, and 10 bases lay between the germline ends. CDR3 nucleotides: TGTGCCAGCAGCTTAGATCCACCGGGGAACACCGGGGAGCTGTTTTTT. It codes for CASSLDPPGNTGELFF.

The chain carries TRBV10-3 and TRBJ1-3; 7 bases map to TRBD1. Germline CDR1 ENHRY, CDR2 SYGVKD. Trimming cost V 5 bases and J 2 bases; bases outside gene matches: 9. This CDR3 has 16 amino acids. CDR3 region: CAISQNRGVTGNTIYF. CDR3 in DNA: TGTGCCATCAGTCAAAACAGGGGCGTTACTGGAAACACCATATATTTT.

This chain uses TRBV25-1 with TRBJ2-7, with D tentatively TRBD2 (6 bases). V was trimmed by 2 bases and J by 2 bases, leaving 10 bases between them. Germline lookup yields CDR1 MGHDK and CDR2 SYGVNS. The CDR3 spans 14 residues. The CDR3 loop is CASSEPGDPYEQYF. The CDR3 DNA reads TGTGCCAGCAGTGAACCGGGAGACCCCTACGAGCAGTACTTC.

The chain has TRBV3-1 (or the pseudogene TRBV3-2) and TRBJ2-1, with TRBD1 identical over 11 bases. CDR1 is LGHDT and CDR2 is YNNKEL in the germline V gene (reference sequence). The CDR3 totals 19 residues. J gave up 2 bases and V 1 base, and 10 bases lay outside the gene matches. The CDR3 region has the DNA TGTGCCAGCAGCCAAGTTGGACAGGGGGCCCAAGGGGCCTACAATGAGCAGTTCTTC. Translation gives CASSQVGQGAQGAYNEQFF.

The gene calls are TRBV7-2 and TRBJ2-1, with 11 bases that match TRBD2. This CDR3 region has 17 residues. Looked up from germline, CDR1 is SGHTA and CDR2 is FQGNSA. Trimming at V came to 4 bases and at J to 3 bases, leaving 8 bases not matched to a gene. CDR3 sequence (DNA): TGTGCCAGCAGCTCTGGTCCTAGCGGGGGGAGCTACAATGAGCAGTTCTTC. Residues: CASSSGPSGGSYNEQFF.

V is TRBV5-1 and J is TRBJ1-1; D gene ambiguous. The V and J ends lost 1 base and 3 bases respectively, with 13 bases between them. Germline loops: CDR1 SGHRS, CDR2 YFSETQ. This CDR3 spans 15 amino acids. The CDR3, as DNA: TGCGCCAGCAGCTTGATTCCGGGGTTGGACACTGAAGCTTTCTTT. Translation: CASSLIPGLDTEAFF.

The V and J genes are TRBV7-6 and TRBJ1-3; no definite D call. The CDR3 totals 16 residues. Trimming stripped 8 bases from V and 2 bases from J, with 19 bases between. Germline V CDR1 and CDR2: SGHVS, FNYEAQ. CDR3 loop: CASSTEPHSTGNTIYF. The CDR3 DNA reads TGTGCCAGCTCCACGGAGCCCCATAGTACTGGAAACACCATATATTTT.

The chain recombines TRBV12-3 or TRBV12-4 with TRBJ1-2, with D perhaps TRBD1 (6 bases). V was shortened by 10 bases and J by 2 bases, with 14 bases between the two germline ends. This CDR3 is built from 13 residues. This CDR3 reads CATKTGLNYGYTF. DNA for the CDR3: TGTGCCACCAAGACAGGTTTAAACTATGGCTACACCTTC.